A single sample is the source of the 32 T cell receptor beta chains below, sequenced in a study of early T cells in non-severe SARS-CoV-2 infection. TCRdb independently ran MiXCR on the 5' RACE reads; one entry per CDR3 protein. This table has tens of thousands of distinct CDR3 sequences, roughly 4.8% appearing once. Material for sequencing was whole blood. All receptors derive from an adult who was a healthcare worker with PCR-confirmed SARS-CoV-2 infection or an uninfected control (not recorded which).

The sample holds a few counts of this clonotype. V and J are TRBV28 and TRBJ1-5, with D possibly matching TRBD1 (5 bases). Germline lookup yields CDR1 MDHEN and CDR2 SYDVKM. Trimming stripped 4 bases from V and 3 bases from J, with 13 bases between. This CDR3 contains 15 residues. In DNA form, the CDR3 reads TGTGCCAGCAGTTGGGGAGACAGCTACAATCAGCCCCAGCATTTT. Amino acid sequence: CASSWGDSYNQPQHF.

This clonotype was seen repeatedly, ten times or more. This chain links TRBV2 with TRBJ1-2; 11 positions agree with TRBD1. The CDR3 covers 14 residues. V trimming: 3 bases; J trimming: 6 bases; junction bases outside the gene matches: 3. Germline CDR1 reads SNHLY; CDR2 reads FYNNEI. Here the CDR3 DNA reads TGTGCCAGCAGTGACTGGACAGGGGGCCATGGCTACACCTTC. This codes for CASSDWTGGHGYTF.

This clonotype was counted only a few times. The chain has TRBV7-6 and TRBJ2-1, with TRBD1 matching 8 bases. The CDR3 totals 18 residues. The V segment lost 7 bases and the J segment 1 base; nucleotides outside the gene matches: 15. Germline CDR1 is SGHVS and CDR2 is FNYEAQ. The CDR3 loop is CASTQGATGQTSYNEQFF. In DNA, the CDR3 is TGTGCCAGCACCCAGGGGGCTACCGGACAGACTTCCTACAATGAGCAGTTCTTC.

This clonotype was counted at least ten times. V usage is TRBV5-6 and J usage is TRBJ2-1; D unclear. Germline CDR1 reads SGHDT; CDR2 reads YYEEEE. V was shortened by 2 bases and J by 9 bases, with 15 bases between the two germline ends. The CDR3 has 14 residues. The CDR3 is CASSFGLSGPEQFF. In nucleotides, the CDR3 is TGTGCCAGCAGCTTCGGGCTGTCGGGTCCTGAGCAGTTCTTC.

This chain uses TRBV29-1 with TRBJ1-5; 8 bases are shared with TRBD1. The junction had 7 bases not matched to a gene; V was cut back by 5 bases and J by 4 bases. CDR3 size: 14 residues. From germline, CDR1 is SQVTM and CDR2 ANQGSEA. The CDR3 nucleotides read TGCAGCGTTCTACAGGGGGATTTGAATCAGCCCCAGCATTTT. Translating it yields CSVLQGDLNQPQHF.

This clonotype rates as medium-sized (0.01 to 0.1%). The CDR3 region is CASSPGEGPTQYF. The CDR3 DNA is TGTGCCAGCAGCCCGGGTGAGGGTCCTACGCAGTATTTT. The chain has TRBV5-4 and TRBJ2-3, with a possible D match to TRBD2 (5 bases). V shed 4 bases and J shed 8 bases, with 14 bases lying between them. The CDR3 consists of 13 residues. The germline CDR1 and CDR2 sequences are SGHNT and YYREEE (reference sequence).

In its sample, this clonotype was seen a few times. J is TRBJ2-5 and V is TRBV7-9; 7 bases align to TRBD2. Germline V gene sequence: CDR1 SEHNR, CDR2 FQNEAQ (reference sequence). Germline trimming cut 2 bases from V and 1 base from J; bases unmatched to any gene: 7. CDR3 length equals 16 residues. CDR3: CASSLSPGGTQETQYF. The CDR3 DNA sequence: TGTGCCAGCAGCTTATCTCCGGGAGGCACCCAAGAGACCCAGTACTTC. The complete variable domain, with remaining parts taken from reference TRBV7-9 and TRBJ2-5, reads DTGVSQNPRHKITKRGQNVTFRCDPISEHNRLYWYRQTLGQGPEFLTYFQNEAQLEKSRLLSDRFSAERPKGSFSTLEIQRTEQGDSAMYLCASSLSPGGTQETQYFGPGTRLLVL.

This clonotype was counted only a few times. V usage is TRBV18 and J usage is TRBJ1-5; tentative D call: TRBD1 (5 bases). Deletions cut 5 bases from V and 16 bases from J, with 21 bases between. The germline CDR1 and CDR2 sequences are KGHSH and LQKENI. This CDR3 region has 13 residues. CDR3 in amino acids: CASSTSGGDTLHF. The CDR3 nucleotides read TGTGCCAGCTCAACTTCCGGGGGAGACACCCTCCATTTT.

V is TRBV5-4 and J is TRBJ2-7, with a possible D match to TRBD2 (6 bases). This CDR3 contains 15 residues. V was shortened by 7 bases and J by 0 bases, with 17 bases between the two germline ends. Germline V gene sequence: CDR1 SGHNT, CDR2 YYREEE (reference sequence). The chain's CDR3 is CASSKPSGDSYEQYF. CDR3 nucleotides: TGTGCCAGCTCTAAACCCTCGGGGGACTCCTACGAGCAGTACTTC. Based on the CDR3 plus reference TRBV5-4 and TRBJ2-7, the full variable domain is ETGVTQSPTHLIKTRGQQVTLRCSSQSGHNTVSWYQQALGQGPQFIFQYYREEENGRGNFPPRFSGLQFPNYSSELNVNALELDDSALYLCASSKPSGDSYEQYFGPGTRLTVT.

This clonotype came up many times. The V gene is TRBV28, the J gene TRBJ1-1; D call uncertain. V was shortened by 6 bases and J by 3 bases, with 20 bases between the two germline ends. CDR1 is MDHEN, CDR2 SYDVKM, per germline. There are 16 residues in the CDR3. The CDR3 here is CASSHQIVDKDTEAFF. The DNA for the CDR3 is TGTGCCAGCAGCCATCAAATCGTAGACAAGGACACTGAAGCTTTCTTT.

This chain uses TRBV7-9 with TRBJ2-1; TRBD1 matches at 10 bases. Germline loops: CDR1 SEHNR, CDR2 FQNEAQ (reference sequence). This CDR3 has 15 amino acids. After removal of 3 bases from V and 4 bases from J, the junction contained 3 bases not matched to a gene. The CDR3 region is CASSFPGQGYNEQFF. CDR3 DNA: TGTGCCAGCAGCTTCCCGGGACAGGGGTACAATGAGCAGTTCTTC.

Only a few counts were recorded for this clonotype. The CDR3 reads CSARGDRAVNEQFF. As DNA, the CDR3 is TGCAGTGCCCGGGGGGACAGGGCGGTCAATGAGCAGTTCTTC. V gene TRBV29-1 combines with J gene TRBJ2-1; 9 bases line up with TRBD1. The CDR3 is 14 amino acids. Germline CDR1 and CDR2: SQVTM and ANQGSEA.

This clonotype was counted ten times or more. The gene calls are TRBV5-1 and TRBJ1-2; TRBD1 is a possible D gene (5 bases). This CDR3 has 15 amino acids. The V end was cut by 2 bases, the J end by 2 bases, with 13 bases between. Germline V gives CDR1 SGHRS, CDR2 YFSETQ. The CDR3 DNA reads TGCGCCAGCAGCTTCGGGGACGGCCTCAACTATGGCTACACCTTC. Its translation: CASSFGDGLNYGYTF.

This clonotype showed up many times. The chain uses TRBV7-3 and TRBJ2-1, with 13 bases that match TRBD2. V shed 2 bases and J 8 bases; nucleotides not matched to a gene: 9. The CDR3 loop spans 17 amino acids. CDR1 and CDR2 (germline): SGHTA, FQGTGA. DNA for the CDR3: TGTGCCAGCAGCTTAGGGACTAGCGGGGCGTCTGTGGATGAGCAGTTCTTC. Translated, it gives CASSLGTSGASVDEQFF.

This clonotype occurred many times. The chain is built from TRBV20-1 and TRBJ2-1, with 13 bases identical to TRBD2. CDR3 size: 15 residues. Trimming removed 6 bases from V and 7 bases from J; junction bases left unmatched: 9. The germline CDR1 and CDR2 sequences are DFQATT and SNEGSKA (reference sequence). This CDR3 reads CSARTSGRGGNEQFF. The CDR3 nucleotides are TGCAGTGCAAGGACTAGCGGGAGAGGAGGGAATGAGCAGTTCTTC.

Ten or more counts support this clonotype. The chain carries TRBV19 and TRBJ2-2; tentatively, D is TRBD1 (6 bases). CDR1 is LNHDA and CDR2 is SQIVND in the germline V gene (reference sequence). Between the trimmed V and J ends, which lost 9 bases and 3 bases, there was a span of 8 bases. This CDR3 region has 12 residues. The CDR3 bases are TGTGCCAGCAGGACAGACACCGGGGAGCTGTTTTTT. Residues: CASRTDTGELFF.

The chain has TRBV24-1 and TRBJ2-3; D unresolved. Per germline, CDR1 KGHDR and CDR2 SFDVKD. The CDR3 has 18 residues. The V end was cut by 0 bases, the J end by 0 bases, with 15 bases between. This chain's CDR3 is CATSDLQLGSPSTDTQYF. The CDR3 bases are TGTGCCACCAGTGATTTGCAATTGGGCAGCCCGAGCACAGATACGCAGTATTTT.

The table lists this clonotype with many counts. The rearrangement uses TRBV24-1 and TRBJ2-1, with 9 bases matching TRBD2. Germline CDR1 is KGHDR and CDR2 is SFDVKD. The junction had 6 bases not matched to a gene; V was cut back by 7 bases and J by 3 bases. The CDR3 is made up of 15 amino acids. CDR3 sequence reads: CATSTTSGDYNEQFF. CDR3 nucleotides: TGTGCCACCAGCACGACTAGCGGCGACTACAATGAGCAGTTCTTC.

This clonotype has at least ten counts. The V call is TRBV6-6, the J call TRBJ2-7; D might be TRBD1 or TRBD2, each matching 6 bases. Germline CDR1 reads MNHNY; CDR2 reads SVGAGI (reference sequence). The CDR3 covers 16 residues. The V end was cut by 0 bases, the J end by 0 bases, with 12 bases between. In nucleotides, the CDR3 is TGTGCCAGCAGTTACTCGAGGGGGGTCGGCTCCTACGAGCAGTACTTC. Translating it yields CASSYSRGVGSYEQYF.

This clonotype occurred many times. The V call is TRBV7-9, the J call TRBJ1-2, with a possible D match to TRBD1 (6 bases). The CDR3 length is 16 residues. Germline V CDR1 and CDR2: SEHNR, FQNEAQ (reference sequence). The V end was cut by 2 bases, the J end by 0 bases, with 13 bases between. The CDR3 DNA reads TGTGCCAGCAGCTTAAATTACCGGGACACTAACTATGGCTACACCTTC. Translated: CASSLNYRDTNYGYTF.

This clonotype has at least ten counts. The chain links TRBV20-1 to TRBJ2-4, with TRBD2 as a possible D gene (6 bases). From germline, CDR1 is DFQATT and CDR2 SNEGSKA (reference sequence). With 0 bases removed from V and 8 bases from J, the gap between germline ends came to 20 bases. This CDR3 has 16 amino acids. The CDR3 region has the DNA TGCAGTGCTAGAGATTTGGGGCATGGCAGGGAGGACATTCAGTACTTC. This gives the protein CSARDLGHGREDIQYF.

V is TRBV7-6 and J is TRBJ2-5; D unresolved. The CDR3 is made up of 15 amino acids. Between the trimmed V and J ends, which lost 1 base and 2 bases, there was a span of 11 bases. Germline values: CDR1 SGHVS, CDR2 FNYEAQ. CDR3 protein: CASSLGDALQETQYF. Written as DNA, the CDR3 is TGTGCCAGCAGCTTAGGGGATGCACTTCAAGAGACCCAGTACTTC.

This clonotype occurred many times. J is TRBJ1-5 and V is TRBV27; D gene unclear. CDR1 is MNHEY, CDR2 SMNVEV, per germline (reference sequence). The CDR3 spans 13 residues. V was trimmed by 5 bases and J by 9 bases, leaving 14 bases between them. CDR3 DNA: TGTGCCAGCAGTCCTAGCGTCCCCACGCCCCAGCATTTT. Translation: CASSPSVPTPQHF.

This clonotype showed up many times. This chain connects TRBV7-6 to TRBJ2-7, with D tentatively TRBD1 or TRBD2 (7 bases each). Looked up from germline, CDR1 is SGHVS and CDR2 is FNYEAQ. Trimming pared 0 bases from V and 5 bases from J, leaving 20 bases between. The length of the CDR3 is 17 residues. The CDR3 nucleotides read TGTGCCAGCAGCTTAGCCGTCGGGGGGAACAGGGGACACGAGCAGTACTTC. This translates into CASSLAVGGNRGHEQYF.

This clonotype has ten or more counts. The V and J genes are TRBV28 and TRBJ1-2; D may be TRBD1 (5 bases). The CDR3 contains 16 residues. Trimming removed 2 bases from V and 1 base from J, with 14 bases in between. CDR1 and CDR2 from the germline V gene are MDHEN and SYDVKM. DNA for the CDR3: TGTGCCAGCAGTTTAAGTGCAGGGACCCTTAACTATGGCTACACCTTC. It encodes CASSLSAGTLNYGYTF.

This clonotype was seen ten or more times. In nucleotides, the CDR3 is TGCGCCAGCAGCCAAGATGTGGGCGCGGGGCGACGGTCCTATGGCTACACCTTC. Residues: CASSQDVGAGRRSYGYTF. V is TRBV4-1 and J is TRBJ1-2; D might be TRBD1 (5 bases). Trimming shortened V by 0 bases and J by 4 bases, and 21 bases separated the two germline ends. The CDR3 is 18 residues long. Germline CDR1 MGHRA, CDR2 YSYEKL.

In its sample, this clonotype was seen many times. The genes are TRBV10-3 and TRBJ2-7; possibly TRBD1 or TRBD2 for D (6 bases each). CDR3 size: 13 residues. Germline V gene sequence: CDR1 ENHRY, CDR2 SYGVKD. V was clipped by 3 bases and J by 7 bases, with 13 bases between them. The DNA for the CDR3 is TGTGCCATCAGTGAATCGGGGGCGCGGGAGCAGTACTTC. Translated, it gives CAISESGAREQYF.

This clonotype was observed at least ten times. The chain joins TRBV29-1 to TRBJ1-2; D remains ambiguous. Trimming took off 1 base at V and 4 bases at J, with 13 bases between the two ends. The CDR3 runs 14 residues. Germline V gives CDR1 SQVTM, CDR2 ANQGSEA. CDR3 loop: CSVEGGRVGYGYTF. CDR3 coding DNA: TGCAGCGTTGAAGGGGGTAGGGTTGGCTATGGCTACACCTTC.

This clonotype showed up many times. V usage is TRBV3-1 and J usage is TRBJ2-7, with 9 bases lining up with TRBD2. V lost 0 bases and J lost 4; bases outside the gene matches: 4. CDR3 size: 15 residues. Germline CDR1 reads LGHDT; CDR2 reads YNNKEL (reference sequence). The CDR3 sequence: CASSQESSGGYEQYF. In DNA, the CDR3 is TGTGCCAGCAGCCAAGAGAGTAGCGGGGGATACGAGCAGTACTTC.

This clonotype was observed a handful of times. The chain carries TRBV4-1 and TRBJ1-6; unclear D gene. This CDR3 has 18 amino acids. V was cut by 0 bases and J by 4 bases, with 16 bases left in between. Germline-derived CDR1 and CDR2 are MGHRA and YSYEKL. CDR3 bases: TGCGCCAGCAGCCAAGAATCGGCAGGAACAGAGTATAATTCACCCCTCCACTTT. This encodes CASSQESAGTEYNSPLHF.

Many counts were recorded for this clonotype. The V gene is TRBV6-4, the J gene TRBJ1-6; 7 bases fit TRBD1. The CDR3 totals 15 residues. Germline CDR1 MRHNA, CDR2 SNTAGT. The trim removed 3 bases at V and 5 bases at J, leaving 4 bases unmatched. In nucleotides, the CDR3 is TGTGCCAGCAGTGAAACAGGGGCCGATAATTCACCCCTCCACTTT. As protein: CASSETGADNSPLHF.

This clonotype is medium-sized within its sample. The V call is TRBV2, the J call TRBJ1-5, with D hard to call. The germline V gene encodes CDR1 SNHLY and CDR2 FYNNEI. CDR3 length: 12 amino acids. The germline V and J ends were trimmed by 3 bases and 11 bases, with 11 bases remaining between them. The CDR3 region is CASSDYGGAQHF. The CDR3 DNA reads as TGTGCCAGCAGTGATTATGGCGGTGCCCAGCATTTT.